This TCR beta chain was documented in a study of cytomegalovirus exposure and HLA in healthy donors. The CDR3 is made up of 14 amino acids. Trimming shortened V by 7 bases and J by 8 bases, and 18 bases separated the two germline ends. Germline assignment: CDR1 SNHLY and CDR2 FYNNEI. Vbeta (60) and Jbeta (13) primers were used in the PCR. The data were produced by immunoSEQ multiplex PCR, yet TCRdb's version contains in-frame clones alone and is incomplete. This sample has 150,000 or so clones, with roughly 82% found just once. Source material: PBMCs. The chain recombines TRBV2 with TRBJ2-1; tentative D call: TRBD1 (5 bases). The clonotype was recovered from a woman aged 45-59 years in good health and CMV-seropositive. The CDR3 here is CASTRTKPDDEQFF. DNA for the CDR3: TGTGCCAGCACCCGGACAAAACCTGATGATGAGCAGTTCTTC.